The clone carrying this T cell receptor (beta chain) was counted a few times. Its antigen remains unknown. Looked up from germline, CDR1 is MGHRA and CDR2 is YSYEKL. The ends were cut back, 0 bases at V and 3 bases at J, with 8 bases in the middle. This CDR3 is 14 amino acids long. PCR was performed a second time for about 7 to 12 cycles using a sample-barcoded 5' primer and a J-beta primer mix. TCRdb called the 5' RACE reads again in MiXCR, with one record for every CDR3 protein. Among more than 650,000 distinct CDR3 sequences listed, about 55% were seen once. This specimen comes from a study of blood T cells in healthy people across ages. The study's findings and limits: Unknown donor CMV status possibly confounded expanded clonotype changes. The study found more naive CD4+ cells and higher diversity in long-lived than aged donors. Unsorted PBMCs blocked a conclusive comparison of naive and antigen-experienced cells.

Extraction of total RNA produced a minimum of 5.5 micrograms from each sample. The sequencing sample was made of blood. The receptor comes from a man of 80 years or more in good health. The chain employs TRBV4-1 and TRBJ2-5, with D tentatively TRBD2 (6 bases). The CDR3: CASSQDAGKETQYF. CDR3 nucleotides: TGCGCCAGCAGCCAAGACGCGGGGAAAGAGACCCAGTACTTC.